The 27 T cell receptor beta chains presented below share a single source sample, sequenced in a study of blood T cell repertoires in COVID-19. Assay: immunoSEQ multiplex PCR; the TCRdb copy retains only in-frame clones and omits some. This sample carries 350,000 to 450,000 clones, roughly 90% of them seen once, and the ten largest clones take about 1.4%. Sequencing was carried out using PBMCs or T cells enriched from blood (not recorded which). Receptor source: a young woman who had been exposed to COVID-19.

This clone was detected a few times. This chain links TRBV3-1 (or the pseudogene TRBV3-2) with TRBJ1-1; 10 nucleotides match TRBD1. Germline V lookup: CDR1 LGHDT, CDR2 YNNKEL (reference sequence). The CDR3 is made up of 14 amino acids. The junction had 3 bases not matched to a gene; V was cut back by 3 bases and J by 5 bases. In DNA form, the CDR3 reads TGTGCCAGCAGCCAGACAGGGGGCCGAACTGAAGCTTTCTTT. It is translated as CASSQTGGRTEAFF.

This rearrangement joins TRBV9 to TRBJ2-2; possibly TRBD1 for D (5 bases). Germline V gene data show CDR1 as SGDLS and CDR2 as YYNGEE. Deletions cut 0 bases from V and 6 bases from J, with 12 bases between. This CDR3 has 15 residues. This chain's CDR3 is CASSVDVGAAGELFF. The DNA for the CDR3 is TGTGCCAGCAGCGTAGATGTTGGGGCCGCCGGGGAGCTGTTTTTT.

This rearrangement joins TRBV28 to TRBJ1-2; D remains unclear. Per the germline V gene, CDR1 is MDHEN and CDR2 is SYDVKM. The CDR3 length is 12 residues. Trimming stripped 5 bases from V and 4 bases from J, with 8 bases between. The CDR3 protein is CASSPTGYGYTF. The CDR3 nucleotides read TGTGCCAGCAGTCCCACCGGCTATGGCTACACCTTC.

The chain combines TRBV27 with TRBJ1-5; 10 nucleotides align to TRBD1. The CDR3 extends over 14 amino acids. CDR1 is MNHEY and CDR2 is SMNVEV in the germline V gene (reference sequence). V lost 6 bases and J lost 6; bases outside the gene matches: 5. The CDR3: CASSHDRGRQPQHF. The CDR3 bases are TGTGCCAGCAGCCACGACAGGGGGCGTCAGCCCCAGCATTTT.

The chain combines TRBV15 with TRBJ1-5; tentatively, D is TRBD1 (5 bases). Trimming took off 0 bases at V and 3 bases at J, with 9 bases between the two ends. There are 15 residues in the CDR3. Germline loops: CDR1 LNHNV, CDR2 YYDKDF (reference sequence). CDR3 region: CATSRDPQANQPQHF. The CDR3 region has the DNA TGTGCCACCAGCAGAGATCCACAGGCCAATCAGCCCCAGCATTTT.

The chain uses TRBV28 and TRBJ1-1; D might be TRBD1 (6 bases). The ends were cut back, 4 bases at V and 4 bases at J, with 7 bases in the middle. There are 12 residues in the CDR3. Germline values: CDR1 MDHEN, CDR2 SYDVKM. CDR3 coding DNA: TGTGCCAGCAGTTCGGACAGCACTGAAGCTTTCTTT. It encodes CASSSDSTEAFF.

This clone showed up just once. The chain couples TRBV19 to TRBJ1-2; unclear D gene. The CDR3 length is 15 residues. CDR1 is LNHDA, CDR2 SQIVND, per germline (reference sequence). Trimming left V 1 base short and J 1 base short, with 10 bases between. CDR3 residues: CASSIGVGVNYGYTF. CDR3 sequence (DNA): TGTGCCAGTAGTATAGGTGTAGGAGTTAACTATGGCTACACCTTC. The full variable domain, in which reference TRBV19 and TRBJ1-2 provide the parts outside the CDR3, is DGGITQSPKYLFRKEGQNVTLSCEQNLNHDAMYWYRQDPGQGLRLIYYSQIVNDFQKGDIAEGYSVSREKKESFPLTVTSAQKNPTAFYLCASSIGVGVNYGYTFGSGTRLTVV.

This chain links TRBV5-1 with TRBJ2-7; 10 bases line up with TRBD1. V lost 4 bases and J lost 5; bases outside the gene matches: 12. The CDR3 contains 16 residues. Germline V gene data show CDR1 as SGHRS and CDR2 as YFSETQ. CDR3 in DNA: TGCGCCAGCAGCCGGGACAGGGGTAGTCTCTACAACGAGCAGTACTTC. Translating it yields CASSRDRGSLYNEQYF. Together with reference TRBV5-1 and TRBJ2-7, the CDR3 gives the full variable domain: KAGVTQTPRYLIKTRGQQVTLSCSPISGHRSVSWYQQTPGQGLQFLFEYFSETQRNKGNFPGRFSGRQFSNSRSEMNVSTLELGDSALYLCASSRDRGSLYNEQYFGPGTRLTVT.

A single count supports this clone. This rearrangement joins TRBV5-1 to TRBJ2-1; TRBD2 might be the D (6 bases). The CDR3 consists of 15 residues. The V gene lost 2 bases and the J gene lost 2 bases, with 11 bases spanning the gap. The germline V gene encodes CDR1 SGHRS and CDR2 YFSETQ. The CDR3 here is CASSFGGAAYNEQFF. Here the CDR3 DNA reads TGCGCCAGCAGCTTTGGAGGGGCGGCCTACAATGAGCAGTTCTTC.

CDR3 protein: CASSLYPDRADTQYF. The CDR3 DNA reads as TGTGCCAGCAGCTTATATCCAGACAGGGCAGATACGCAGTATTTT. This chain joins TRBV7-3 and TRBJ2-3, with 7 bases aligning to TRBD1. The CDR3 covers 15 residues. CDR1 and CDR2 (germline): SGHTA, FQGTGA. V shed 2 bases and J 4 bases; nucleotides not matched to a gene: 6.

The gene calls are TRBV9 and TRBJ1-1; 10 positions agree with TRBD1. V lost 3 bases to trimming and J lost 4 bases; unmatched junction nucleotides: 6. The CDR3 covers 15 residues. The V gene's germline CDR1 is SGDLS and CDR2 YYNGEE. CDR3 sequence: CASSAEGQGFTEAFF. CDR3 nucleotide sequence: TGTGCCAGCAGCGCGGAGGGACAGGGGTTCACTGAAGCTTTCTTT.

V gene TRBV3-1 (or the pseudogene TRBV3-2) combines with J gene TRBJ2-1, with 9 bases fitting TRBD2. V dropped 4 bases and J dropped 6; count of bases not matched to a gene: 7. Germline V gene data show CDR1 as LGHDT and CDR2 as YNNKEL (reference sequence). The CDR3 is made up of 15 amino acids. The CDR3 DNA reads TGTGCCAGCAGCCCGGGACTAGCCCCCGGCAATGAGCAGTTCTTC. This codes for CASSPGLAPGNEQFF.

The chain combines TRBV11-2 with TRBJ2-5; 10 bases agree with TRBD2. The V segment lost 0 bases and the J segment 0 bases; nucleotides outside the gene matches: 4. Germline CDR1 and CDR2: SGHAT and FQNNGV. This CDR3 contains 17 residues. The CDR3 DNA reads as TGTGCCAGCAGCTTAGACGGGACTAGCGCCAACCAAGAGACCCAGTACTTC. This sequence encodes CASSLDGTSANQETQYF.

The chain employs TRBV3-1 (or the pseudogene TRBV3-2) and TRBJ2-7, with 7 bases matching TRBD2. Per germline, CDR1 LGHDT and CDR2 YNNKEL (reference sequence). V lost 2 bases, J lost 3 bases, and 7 bases stayed unmatched. The CDR3 consists of 15 residues. This CDR3 reads CASSQPSGRLYEQYF. CDR3 nucleotides: TGTGCCAGCAGCCAACCTAGCGGCCGCCTCTACGAGCAGTACTTC.

V gene TRBV18 combines with J gene TRBJ2-7, with D possibly TRBD2 on 5 matching bases. The CDR3 consists of 16 residues. The V end was cut by 3 bases, the J end by 3 bases, with 18 bases between. CDR1 and CDR2 from the germline V gene are KGHSH and LQKENI. The DNA of the CDR3 is TGTGCCAGCTCACCGCTTCAAGGCACCGGGGACTACGAGCAGTACTTC. It codes for CASSPLQGTGDYEQYF.

This chain uses TRBV7-9 with TRBJ1-6; D remains unclear. With 8 bases removed from V and 7 bases from J, the gap between germline ends came to 15 bases. From germline, CDR1 is SEHNR and CDR2 FQNEAQ (reference sequence). This CDR3 is built from 14 residues. CDR3 coding DNA: TGTGCCAGCTCCTCTCCCGGCGGGAATTCACCCCTCCACTTT. It yields the protein CASSSPGGNSPLHF.

This clone was counted a single time. V gene TRBV27 combines with J gene TRBJ1-6; D gene ambiguous. Between the trimmed V and J ends, which lost 1 base and 8 bases, there was a span of 12 bases. Germline-derived CDR1 and CDR2 are MNHEY and SMNVEV (reference sequence). The CDR3 length is 15 residues. CDR3 sequence reads: CASSLLNNLDSPLHF. The CDR3 DNA follows: TGTGCCAGCAGTTTATTAAACAACCTGGATTCACCCCTCCACTTT.

The chain is built from TRBV11-2 and TRBJ2-3; possible D gene TRBD2, 7 bases. Germline loops: CDR1 SGHAT, CDR2 FQNNGV. The CDR3 contains 15 residues. V lost 4 bases and J lost 3, with 14 bases in between. The DNA for the CDR3 is TGTGCCAGCAGCTCAGCGGGGACAAGTACAGATACGCAGTATTTT. It codes for CASSSAGTSTDTQYF.

This chain links TRBV28 with TRBJ1-5; D unclear. V was cut by 5 bases and J by 5 bases, with 7 bases left in between. The CDR3 is made up of 12 amino acids. The germline V gene encodes CDR1 MDHEN and CDR2 SYDVKM. CDR3 DNA sequence: TGTGCCAGCAGTCAGTCCCATCAGCCCCAGCATTTT. As protein: CASSQSHQPQHF.

This rearrangement joins TRBV6-1 to TRBJ2-5, with 10 nucleotides matching TRBD1. J gave up 5 bases and V 0 bases, and 3 bases lay outside the gene matches. The germline CDR1 and CDR2 sequences are MNHNS and SASEGT. CDR3 size: 15 residues. The CDR3 region is CASSEADRGGETQYF. CDR3 in DNA: TGTGCCAGCAGTGAAGCGGACAGGGGGGGGGAGACCCAGTACTTC.

In this sample, this clone turned up once. The V and J genes are TRBV2 and TRBJ2-5; 7 bases align to TRBD2. The CDR3 spans 17 residues. V lost 4 bases to trimming and J lost 2 bases; unmatched junction nucleotides: 13. Germline CDR1 reads SNHLY; CDR2 reads FYNNEI. CDR3 amino acids: CASSGIAGDRTQETQYF. The CDR3, as DNA: TGTGCCAGCAGTGGAATCGCGGGGGACCGAACTCAAGAGACCCAGTACTTC.

The chain employs TRBV7-2 and TRBJ2-5; D is undetermined. CDR1 and CDR2 from the germline V gene are SGHTA and FQGNSA. The CDR3 has 11 residues. With 4 bases removed from V and 7 bases from J, the gap between germline ends came to 7 bases. Written as DNA, the CDR3 is TGTGCCAGCAGCTCCCTAGGGACCCAGTACTTC. This codes for CASSSLGTQYF.

This clone came up a few times. The chain recombines TRBV13 with TRBJ1-4; 7 bases match TRBD1. CDR1 is PRHDT and CDR2 is FYEKMQ in the germline V gene (reference sequence). The length of the CDR3 is 14 residues. Losses at the gene ends were 3 bases for V and 7 bases for J; bases not matched to a gene: 5. CDR3 DNA: TGTGCCAGCAGCTTGACAGGGTCGGGTGAAAAACTGTTTTTT. This translates into CASSLTGSGEKLFF.

V usage is TRBV2 and J usage is TRBJ1-2; 11 bases are shared with TRBD1. The germline CDR1 and CDR2 sequences are SNHLY and FYNNEI. The CDR3 has 14 amino acids. Unmatched junction bases numbered 9, after V lost 8 bases and J lost 7 bases. The CDR3 protein is CASGRGQGAGGYTF. CDR3 DNA: TGTGCCAGCGGTCGTGGACAGGGGGCGGGTGGCTACACCTTC.

The chain has TRBV5-4 and TRBJ2-7; possible D gene TRBD2, 6 bases. V was cut by 3 bases and J by 0 bases, with 16 bases left in between. This CDR3 is 16 amino acids long. Per germline, CDR1 SGHNT and CDR2 YYREEE (reference sequence). CDR3: CASSSQAGVSSYEQYF. CDR3 nucleotides: TGTGCCAGCAGCTCCCAAGCGGGTGTTAGCTCCTACGAGCAGTACTTC.

This chain uses TRBV15 with TRBJ1-6; perhaps TRBD1 as D (6 bases). V lost 4 bases, J lost 9 bases, and 16 bases lay in between. This CDR3 contains 15 residues. Germline CDR1 reads LNHNV; CDR2 reads YYDKDF (reference sequence). The CDR3 here is CATSNGGADGSPLHF. The DNA for the CDR3 is TGTGCCACCAGCAACGGGGGGGCCGATGGTTCACCCCTCCACTTT.

The chain has TRBV11-3 and TRBJ2-3; 12 nucleotides align to TRBD2. Losses at the gene ends were 5 bases for V and 0 bases for J; bases not matched to a gene: 3. Germline V gives CDR1 SGHNT, CDR2 YENEEA. There are 16 residues in the CDR3. The CDR3 sequence: CASSQGTSGSTDTQYF. DNA of the CDR3: TGTGCCAGCAGCCAGGGGACTAGCGGGAGCACAGATACGCAGTATTTT. Full variable domain (outside the CDR3, taken from reference TRBV11-3 and TRBJ2-3): EAGVVQSPRYKIIEKKQPVAFWCNPISGHNTLYWYLQNLGQGPELLIRYENEEAVDDSQLPKDRFSAERLKGVDSTLKIQPAELGDSAVYLCASSQGTSGSTDTQYFGPGTRLTVL.